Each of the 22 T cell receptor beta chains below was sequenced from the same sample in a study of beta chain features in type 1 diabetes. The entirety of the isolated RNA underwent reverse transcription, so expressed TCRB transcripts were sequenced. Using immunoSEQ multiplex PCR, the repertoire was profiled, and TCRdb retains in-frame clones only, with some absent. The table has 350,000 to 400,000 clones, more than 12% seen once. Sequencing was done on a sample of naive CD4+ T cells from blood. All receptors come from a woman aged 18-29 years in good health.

The CDR3 DNA reads as TGTGCCAGCAGGAGCGGCTACGAGCAGTACTTC. This codes for CASRSGYEQYF. V is TRBV7-2 and J is TRBJ2-7; D perhaps matches TRBD2 (5 bases). The CDR3 runs 11 residues. The germline V and J ends were trimmed by 6 bases and 3 bases, with 6 bases remaining between them. The germline V gene encodes CDR1 SGHTA and CDR2 FQGNSA.

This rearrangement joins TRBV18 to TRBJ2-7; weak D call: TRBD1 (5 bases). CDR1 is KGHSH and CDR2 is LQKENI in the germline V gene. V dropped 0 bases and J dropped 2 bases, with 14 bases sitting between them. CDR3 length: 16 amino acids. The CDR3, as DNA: TGTGCCAGCTCACCACCAGAATCAGGGTCACCCTACGAGCAGTACTTC. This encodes CASSPPESGSPYEQYF.

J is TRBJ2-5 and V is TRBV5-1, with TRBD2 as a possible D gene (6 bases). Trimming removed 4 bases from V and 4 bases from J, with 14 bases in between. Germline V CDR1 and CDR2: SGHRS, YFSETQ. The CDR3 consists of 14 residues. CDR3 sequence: CASSLGGLVETQYF. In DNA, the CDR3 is TGCGCCAGCAGCCTGGGAGGCCTGGTAGAGACCCAGTACTTC.

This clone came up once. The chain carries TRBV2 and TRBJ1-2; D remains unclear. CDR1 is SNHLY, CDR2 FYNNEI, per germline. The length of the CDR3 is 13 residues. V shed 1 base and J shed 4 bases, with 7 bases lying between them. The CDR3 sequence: CASSEGEGYGYTF. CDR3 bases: TGTGCCAGCAGTGAAGGCGAGGGCTATGGCTACACCTTC.

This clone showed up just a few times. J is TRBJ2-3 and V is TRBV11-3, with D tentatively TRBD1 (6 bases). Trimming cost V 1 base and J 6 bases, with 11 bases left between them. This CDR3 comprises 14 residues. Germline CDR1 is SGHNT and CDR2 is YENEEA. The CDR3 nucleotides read TGTGCCAGCAGCTTAGGACCCGACAGGGATACGCAGTATTTT. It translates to CASSLGPDRDTQYF. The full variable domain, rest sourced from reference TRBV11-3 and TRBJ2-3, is EAGVVQSPRYKIIEKKQPVAFWCNPISGHNTLYWYLQNLGQGPELLIRYENEEAVDDSQLPKDRFSAERLKGVDSTLKIQPAELGDSAVYLCASSLGPDRDTQYFGPGTRLTVL.

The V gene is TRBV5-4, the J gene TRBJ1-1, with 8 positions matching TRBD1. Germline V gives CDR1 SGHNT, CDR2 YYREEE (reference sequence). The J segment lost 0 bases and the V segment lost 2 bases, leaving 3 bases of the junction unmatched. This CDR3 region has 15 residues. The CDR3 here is CASSFRQGLNTEAFF. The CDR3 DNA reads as TGTGCCAGCAGCTTTAGACAGGGGTTGAACACTGAAGCTTTCTTT.

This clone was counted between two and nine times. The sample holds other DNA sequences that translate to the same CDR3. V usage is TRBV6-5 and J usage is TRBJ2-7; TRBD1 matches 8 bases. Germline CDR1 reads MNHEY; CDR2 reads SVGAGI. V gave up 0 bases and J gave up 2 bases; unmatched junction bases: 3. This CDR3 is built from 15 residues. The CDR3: CASSYSGTGPYEQYF. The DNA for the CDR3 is TGTGCCAGCAGTTACTCCGGGACAGGTCCCTACGAGCAGTACTTC.

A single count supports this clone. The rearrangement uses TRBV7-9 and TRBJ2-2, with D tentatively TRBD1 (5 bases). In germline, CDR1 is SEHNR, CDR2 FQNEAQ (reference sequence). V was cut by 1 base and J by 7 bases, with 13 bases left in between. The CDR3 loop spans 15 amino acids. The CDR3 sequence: CASSLVAARGGELFF. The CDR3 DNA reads TGTGCCAGCAGCTTAGTCGCAGCAAGGGGCGGGGAGCTGTTTTTT.

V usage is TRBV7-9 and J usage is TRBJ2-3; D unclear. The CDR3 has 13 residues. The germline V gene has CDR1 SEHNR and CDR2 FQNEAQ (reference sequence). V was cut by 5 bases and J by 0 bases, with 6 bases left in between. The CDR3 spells CASSIGSTDTQYF. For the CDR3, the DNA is TGTGCCAGCAGCATCGGGAGCACAGATACGCAGTATTTT.

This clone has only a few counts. CDR3 residues: CSVEMRLRTDTQYF. The CDR3 nucleotides read TGCAGCGTCGAGATGAGGCTCCGCACAGATACGCAGTATTTT. The chain carries TRBV29-1 and TRBJ2-3; D uncertain. V was cut by 6 bases and J by 1 base, with 14 bases left in between. In germline, CDR1 is SQVTM, CDR2 ANQGSEA. The CDR3 runs 14 residues.

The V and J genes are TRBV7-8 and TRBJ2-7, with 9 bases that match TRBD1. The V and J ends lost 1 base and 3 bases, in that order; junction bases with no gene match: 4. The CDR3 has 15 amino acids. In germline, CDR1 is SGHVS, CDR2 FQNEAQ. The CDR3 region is CASSLETGGGYEQYF. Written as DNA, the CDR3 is TGTGCCAGCAGCTTAGAAACAGGGGGCGGCTACGAGCAGTACTTC.

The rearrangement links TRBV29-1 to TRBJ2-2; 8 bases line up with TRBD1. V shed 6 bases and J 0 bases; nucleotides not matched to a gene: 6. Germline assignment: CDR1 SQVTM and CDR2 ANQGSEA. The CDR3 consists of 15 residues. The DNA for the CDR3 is TGCAGCGTCGACCGACAGGGGTCGAACACCGGGGAGCTGTTTTTT. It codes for CSVDRQGSNTGELFF.

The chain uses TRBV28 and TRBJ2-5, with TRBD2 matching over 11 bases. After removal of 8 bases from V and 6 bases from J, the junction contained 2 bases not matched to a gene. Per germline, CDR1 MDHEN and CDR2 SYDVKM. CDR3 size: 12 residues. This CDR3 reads CASSSGGKTQYF. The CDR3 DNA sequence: TGTGCCAGCTCTAGCGGGGGGAAGACCCAGTACTTC.

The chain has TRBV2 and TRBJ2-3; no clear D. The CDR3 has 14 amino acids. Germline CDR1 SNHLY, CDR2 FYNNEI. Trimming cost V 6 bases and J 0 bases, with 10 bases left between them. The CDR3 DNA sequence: TGTGCCAGCAGAGCTGCCTATAGCACAGATACGCAGTATTTT. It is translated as CASRAAYSTDTQYF. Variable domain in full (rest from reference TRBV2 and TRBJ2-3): EPEVTQTPSHQVTQMGQEVILRCVPISNHLYFYWYRQILGQKVEFLVSFYNNEISEKSEIFDDQFSVERPDGSNFTLKIRSTKLEDSAMYFCASRAAYSTDTQYFGPGTRLTVL.

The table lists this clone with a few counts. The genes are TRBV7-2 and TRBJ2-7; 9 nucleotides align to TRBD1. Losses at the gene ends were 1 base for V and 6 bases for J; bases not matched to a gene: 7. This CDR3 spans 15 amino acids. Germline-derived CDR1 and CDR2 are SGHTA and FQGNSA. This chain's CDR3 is CASSLVGQGIVEQYF. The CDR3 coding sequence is TGTGCCAGCAGCTTAGTGGGACAGGGAATAGTCGAGCAGTACTTC.

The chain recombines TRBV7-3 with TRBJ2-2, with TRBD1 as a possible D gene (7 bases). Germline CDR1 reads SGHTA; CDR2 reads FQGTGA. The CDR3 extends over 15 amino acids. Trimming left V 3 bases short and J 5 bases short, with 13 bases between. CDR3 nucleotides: TGTGCCAGCAGCTTGATGGCAGGGGGGACCGGGGAGCTGTTTTTT. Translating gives CASSLMAGGTGELFF.

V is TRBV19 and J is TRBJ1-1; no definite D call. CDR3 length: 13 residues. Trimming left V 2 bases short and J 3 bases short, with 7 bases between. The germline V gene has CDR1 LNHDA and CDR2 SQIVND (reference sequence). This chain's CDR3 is CASSIRRDTEAFF. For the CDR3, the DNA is TGTGCCAGTAGTATACGCCGGGACACTGAAGCTTTCTTT.

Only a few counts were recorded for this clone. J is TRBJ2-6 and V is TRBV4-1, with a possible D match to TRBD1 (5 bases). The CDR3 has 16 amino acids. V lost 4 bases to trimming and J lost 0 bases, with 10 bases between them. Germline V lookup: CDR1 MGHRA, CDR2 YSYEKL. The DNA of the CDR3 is TGCGCCAGCAGCCTAGGACATACCTCTGGGGCCAACGTCCTGACTTTC. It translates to CASSLGHTSGANVLTF.

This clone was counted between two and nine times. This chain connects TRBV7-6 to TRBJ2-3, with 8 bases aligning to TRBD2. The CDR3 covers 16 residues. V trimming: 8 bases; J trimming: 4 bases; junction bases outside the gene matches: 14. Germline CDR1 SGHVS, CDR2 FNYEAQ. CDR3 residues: CASSGWGLDLPDTQYF. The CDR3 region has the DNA TGTGCCAGCTCTGGATGGGGACTAGATCTGCCAGATACGCAGTATTTT.

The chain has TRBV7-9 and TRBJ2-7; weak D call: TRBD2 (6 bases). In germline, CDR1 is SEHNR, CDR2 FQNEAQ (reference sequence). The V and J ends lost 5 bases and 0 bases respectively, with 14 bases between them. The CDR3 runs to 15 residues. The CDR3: CASSLNGGVSYEQYF. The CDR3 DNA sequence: TGTGCCAGCAGCCTAAACGGCGGGGTCTCCTACGAGCAGTACTTC.

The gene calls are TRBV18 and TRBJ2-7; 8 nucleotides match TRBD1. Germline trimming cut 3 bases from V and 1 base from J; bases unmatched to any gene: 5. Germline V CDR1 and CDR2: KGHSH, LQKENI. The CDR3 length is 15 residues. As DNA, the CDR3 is TGTGCCAGCTCACCGCGGACAGGGTATTCCTACGAGCAGTACTTC. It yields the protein CASSPRTGYSYEQYF.

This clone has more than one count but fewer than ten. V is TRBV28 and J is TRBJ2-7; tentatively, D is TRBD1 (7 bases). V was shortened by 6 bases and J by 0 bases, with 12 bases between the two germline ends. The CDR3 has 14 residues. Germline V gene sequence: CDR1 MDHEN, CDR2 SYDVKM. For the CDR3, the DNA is TGTGCCAGCAGCAGGGGGGTACCCTCCTACGAGCAGTACTTC. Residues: CASSRGVPSYEQYF.